This T cell receptor (beta chain) stems from a study of CD8+CD57+ T cells in acquired aplastic anemia. General study points: Patients and controls had CD8+ Simpson's diversity values that were not significantly distinct.

Genomic DNA constituted the template upon which TCR beta VDJ and CDR3 profiling was performed. MiXCR, run by TCRdb on the reads, gives a single entry per CDR3 protein. The repertoire consists of roughly 200,000 distinct CDR3 sequences, with about three fifths occurring once and the leading ten covering about 42%. Sequencing involved patients with CD8+CD57+ cell expansion previously shown by flow cytometry. A severe acquired aplastic anemia diagnosis applied to all patients. A note on this clonotype: Its antigen is not identified.

Per the germline V gene, CDR1 is SGHTA and CDR2 is FQGNSA. The CDR3 contains 15 residues. The germline V and J ends were trimmed by 6 bases and 1 base, with 16 bases remaining between them. The clonotype was recovered from a human donor with aplastic anemia. The genes are TRBV7-2 and TRBJ2-7; possibly TRBD1 for D (6 bases). Sequencing used sorted CD4+, CD8+, or CD8+CD57+ T cells (not recorded which) from PBMCs. The CDR3, as DNA: TGTGCCAGCAGTTACTCGAGGGGGTCGTCCTACGAGCAGTACTTC. It codes for CASSYSRGSSYEQYF.